This TCR beta chain was recorded in a study of blood T cell repertoires in COVID-19. Per germline, CDR1 LNHDA and CDR2 SQIVND (reference sequence). This CDR3 contains 15 residues. After removal of 4 bases from V and 4 bases from J, the junction contained 6 bases not matched to a gene. Authors' analysis steps: Amplifying reference gene primers gave estimates of nucleated cell counts. TCRdb's copy holds only in-frame clones and misses some; the assay was immunoSEQ multiplex PCR. The V and J calls and clone size come from that table; D and trimming were worked out from the DNA. The sample consists of roughly 300,000 clones, roughly nine tenths of them appearing once. Participant ages covered about 18 to 90 years across 24 US areas. Recovered status in Cohort 3 required two negative PCRs, clearance, or symptom resolution.

The genes are TRBV19 and TRBJ2-7; TRBD2 matches at 11 bases. The sequenced sample was PBMCs or T cells enriched from blood (not recorded which). This TCR came from a woman in her 30s who had recovered from COVID-19. CDR3 in DNA: TGTGCCAGTAGTACAACTAGCGGGGGACCTTACGAGCAGTACTTC. Protein product: CASSTTSGGPYEQYF.